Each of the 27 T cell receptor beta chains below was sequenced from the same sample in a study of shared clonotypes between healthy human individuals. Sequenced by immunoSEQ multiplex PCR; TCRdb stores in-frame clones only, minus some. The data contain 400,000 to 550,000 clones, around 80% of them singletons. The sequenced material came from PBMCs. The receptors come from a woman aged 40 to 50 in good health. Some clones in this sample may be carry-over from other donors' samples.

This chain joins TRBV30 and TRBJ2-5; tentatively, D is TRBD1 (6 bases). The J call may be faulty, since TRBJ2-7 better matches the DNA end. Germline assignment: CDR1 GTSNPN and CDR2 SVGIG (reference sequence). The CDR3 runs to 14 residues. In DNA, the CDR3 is TGTGCCTGGAGCCATGGGGGCGGAGCCTACGAGCAGTACTTC. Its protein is CAWSHGGGAYEQYF.

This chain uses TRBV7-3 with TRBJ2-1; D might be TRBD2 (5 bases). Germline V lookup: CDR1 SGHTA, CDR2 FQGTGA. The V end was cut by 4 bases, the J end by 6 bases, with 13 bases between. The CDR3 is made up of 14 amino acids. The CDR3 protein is CASSSEAIGNEQFF. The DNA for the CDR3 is TGTGCCAGCAGCTCGGAGGCAATTGGCAATGAGCAGTTCTTC.

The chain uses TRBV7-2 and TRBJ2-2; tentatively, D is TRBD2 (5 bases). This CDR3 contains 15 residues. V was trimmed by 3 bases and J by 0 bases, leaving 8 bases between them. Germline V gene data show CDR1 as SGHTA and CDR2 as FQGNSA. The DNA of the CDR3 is TGTGCCAGCAGCTTTACTAGAACGAACACCGGGGAGCTGTTTTTT. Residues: CASSFTRTNTGELFF.

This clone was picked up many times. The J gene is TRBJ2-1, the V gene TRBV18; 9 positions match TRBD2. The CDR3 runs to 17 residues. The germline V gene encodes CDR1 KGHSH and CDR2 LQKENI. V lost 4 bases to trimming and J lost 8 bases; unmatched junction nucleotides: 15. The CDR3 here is CASSQMSGGSGSHEQFF. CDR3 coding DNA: TGTGCCAGCTCACAAATGTCGGGAGGTAGCGGGAGCCATGAGCAGTTCTTC.

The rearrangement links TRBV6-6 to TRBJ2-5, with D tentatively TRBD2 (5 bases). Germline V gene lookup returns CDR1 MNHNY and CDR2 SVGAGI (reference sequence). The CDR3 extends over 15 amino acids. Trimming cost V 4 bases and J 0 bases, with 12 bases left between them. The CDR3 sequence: CASSFTRGYQETQYF. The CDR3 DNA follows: TGTGCCAGCAGTTTCACCCGAGGGTACCAAGAGACCCAGTACTTC.

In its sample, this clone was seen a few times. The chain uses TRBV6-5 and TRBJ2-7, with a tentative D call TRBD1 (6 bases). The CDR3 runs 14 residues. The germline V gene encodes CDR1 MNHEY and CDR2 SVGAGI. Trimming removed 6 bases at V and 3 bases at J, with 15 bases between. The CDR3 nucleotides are TGTGCCAGCAGCAGGGGACCGACAGTCTACGAGCAGTACTTC. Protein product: CASSRGPTVYEQYF.

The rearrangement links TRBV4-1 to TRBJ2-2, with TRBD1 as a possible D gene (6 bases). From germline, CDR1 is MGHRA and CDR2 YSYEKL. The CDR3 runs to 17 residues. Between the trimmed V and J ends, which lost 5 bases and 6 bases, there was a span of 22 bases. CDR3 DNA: TGCGCCAGCAGCTCGCAAAGGGACACAGCGGTAGCCGGGGAGCTGTTTTTT. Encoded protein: CASSSQRDTAVAGELFF.

CDR3 protein: CASGEGFSGANVLTF. In DNA form, the CDR3 reads TGTGCCAGCGGGGAGGGGTTCTCCGGGGCCAACGTCCTGACTTTC. The chain has TRBV6-6 and TRBJ2-6; 7 bases agree with TRBD2. V was clipped by 8 bases and J by 4 bases; unmatched bases: 8. This CDR3 comprises 15 residues. Germline V gene sequence: CDR1 MNHNY, CDR2 SVGAGI (reference sequence).

The CDR3 loop is CASSPLSTGGETGELFF. CDR3 nucleotides: TGTGCCAGCAGCCCCCTTAGTACGGGAGGTGAGACCGGGGAGCTGTTTTTT. The chain recombines TRBV9 with TRBJ2-2; TRBD2 aligns across 7 bases. V dropped 4 bases and J dropped 5; count of bases not matched to a gene: 14. CDR1 is SGDLS and CDR2 is YYNGEE in the germline V gene. CDR3 size: 17 residues.

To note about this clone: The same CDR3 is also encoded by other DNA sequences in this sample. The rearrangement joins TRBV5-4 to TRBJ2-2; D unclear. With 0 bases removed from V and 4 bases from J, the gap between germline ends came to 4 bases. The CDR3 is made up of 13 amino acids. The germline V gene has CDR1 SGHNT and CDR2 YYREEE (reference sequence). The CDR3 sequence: CASSLGGTGELFF. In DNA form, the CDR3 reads TGTGCCAGCAGCTTGGGGGGCACCGGGGAGCTGTTTTTT.

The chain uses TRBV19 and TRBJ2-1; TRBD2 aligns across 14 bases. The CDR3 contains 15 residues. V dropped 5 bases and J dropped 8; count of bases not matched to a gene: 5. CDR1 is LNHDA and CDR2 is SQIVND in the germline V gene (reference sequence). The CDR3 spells CASSFMTSGRDEQFF. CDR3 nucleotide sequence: TGTGCCAGTAGTTTCATGACTAGCGGGAGGGATGAGCAGTTCTTC.

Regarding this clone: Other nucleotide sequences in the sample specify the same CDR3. CDR3 coding DNA: TGTGCCAGCAGCCTATCAGGGCGGGAGACCCAGTACTTC. Translated, it gives CASSLSGRETQYF. V gene TRBV27 combines with J gene TRBJ2-5; tentative D call: TRBD1 (5 bases). The CDR3 has 13 amino acids. Germline V gives CDR1 MNHEY, CDR2 SMNVEV (reference sequence). Trimming stripped 6 bases from V and 5 bases from J, with 13 bases between.

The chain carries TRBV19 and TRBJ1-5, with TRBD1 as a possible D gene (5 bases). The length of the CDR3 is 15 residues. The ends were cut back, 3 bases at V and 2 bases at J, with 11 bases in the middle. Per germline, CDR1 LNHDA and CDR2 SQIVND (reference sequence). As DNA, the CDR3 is TGTGCCAGTAGTATCCGGGGCGCTGGCAATCAGCCCCAGCATTTT. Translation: CASSIRGAGNQPQHF.

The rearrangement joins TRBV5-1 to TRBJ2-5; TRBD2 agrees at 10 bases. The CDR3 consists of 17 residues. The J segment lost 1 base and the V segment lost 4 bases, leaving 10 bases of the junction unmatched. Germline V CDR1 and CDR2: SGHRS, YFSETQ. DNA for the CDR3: TGCGCCAGCAGCACCGGTTCTTTAGCGGGAGGCCAAGAGACCCAGTACTTC. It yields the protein CASSTGSLAGGQETQYF.

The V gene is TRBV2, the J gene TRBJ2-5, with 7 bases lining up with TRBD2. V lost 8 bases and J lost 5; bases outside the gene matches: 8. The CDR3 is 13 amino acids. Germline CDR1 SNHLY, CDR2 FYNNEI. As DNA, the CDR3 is TGTGCCAGCGGGGGAGGGCCGGGTGAGACCCAGTACTTC. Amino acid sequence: CASGGGPGETQYF.

CDR3 coding DNA: TGCGCCAGCAGACGGGGACAGGGGACACATACGCAGTATTTT. Its translation is CASRRGQGTHTQYF. J is TRBJ2-3 and V is TRBV5-1; 10 bases map to TRBD1. This CDR3 contains 14 residues. Germline V gene sequence: CDR1 SGHRS, CDR2 YFSETQ. Germline trimming cut 5 bases from V and 7 bases from J; bases unmatched to any gene: 7. Supplemented by reference TRBV5-1 and TRBJ2-3, the full variable domain reads KAGVTQTPRYLIKTRGQQVTLSCSPISGHRSVSWYQQTPGQGLQFLFEYFSETQRNKGNFPGRFSGRQFSNSRSEMNVSTLELGDSALYLCASRRGQGTHTQYFGPGTRLTVL.

CDR3 sequence: CSVERGPQDYGYTF. The CDR3 DNA reads TGCAGCGTTGAGAGGGGGCCTCAGGACTATGGCTACACCTTC. The chain couples TRBV29-1 to TRBJ1-2, with 7 bases lining up with TRBD1. The J segment lost 3 bases and the V segment lost 3 bases, leaving 7 bases of the junction unmatched. The CDR3 extends over 14 amino acids. The germline V gene has CDR1 SQVTM and CDR2 ANQGSEA.

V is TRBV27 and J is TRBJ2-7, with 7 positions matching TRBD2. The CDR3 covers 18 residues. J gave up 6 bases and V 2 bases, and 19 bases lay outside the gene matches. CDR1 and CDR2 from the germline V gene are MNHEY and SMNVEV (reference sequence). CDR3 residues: CASSLLLGGSSAPGEQYF. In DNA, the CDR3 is TGTGCCAGCAGTTTACTCTTGGGGGGGAGTTCGGCCCCGGGCGAGCAGTACTTC.

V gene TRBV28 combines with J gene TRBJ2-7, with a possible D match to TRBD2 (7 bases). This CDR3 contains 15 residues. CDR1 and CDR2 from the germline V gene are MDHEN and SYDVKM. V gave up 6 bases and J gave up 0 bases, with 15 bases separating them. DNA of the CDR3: TGTGCCAGCAGCCGTCGGGGGGCCTACTCCTACGAGCAGTACTTC. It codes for CASSRRGAYSYEQYF.

CDR3 protein: CASSFSSPDSFYYEQYF. The CDR3 region has the DNA TGTGCCAGCAGCTTTTCGTCCCCGGACAGTTTCTACTACGAGCAGTACTTC. J is TRBJ2-7 and V is TRBV7-9; perhaps TRBD1 as D (6 bases). The V end was cut by 3 bases, the J end by 3 bases, with 21 bases between. The germline gives CDR1 SEHNR, CDR2 FQNEAQ (reference sequence). The CDR3 sequence is 17 residues long.

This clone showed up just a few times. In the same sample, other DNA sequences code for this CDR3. CDR3 in amino acids: CAIRSDSSGNTIYF. The CDR3 DNA follows: TGTGCCATCAGGTCGGATAGCTCTGGAAACACCATATATTTT. The rearrangement links TRBV10-3 to TRBJ1-3; D gene ambiguous. The V gene's germline CDR1 is ENHRY and CDR2 SYGVKD. This CDR3 is built from 14 residues. V was pared by 6 bases and J by 0 bases, with 9 bases between.

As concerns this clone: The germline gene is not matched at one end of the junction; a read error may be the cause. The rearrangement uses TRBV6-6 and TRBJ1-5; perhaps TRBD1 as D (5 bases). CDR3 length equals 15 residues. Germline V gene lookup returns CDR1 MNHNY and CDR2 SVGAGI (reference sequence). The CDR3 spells CVSSAREVSNQPQHF. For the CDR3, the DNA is TGTGTCAGCAGCGCCAGGGAGGTCAGCAATCAGCCCCAGCATTTT.

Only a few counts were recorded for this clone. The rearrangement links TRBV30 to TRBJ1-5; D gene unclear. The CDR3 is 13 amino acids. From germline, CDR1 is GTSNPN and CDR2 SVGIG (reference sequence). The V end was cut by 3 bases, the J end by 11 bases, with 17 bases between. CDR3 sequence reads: CAWSDTGDTSQHF. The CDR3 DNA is TGTGCCTGGAGCGATACCGGAGACACGTCCCAGCATTTT.

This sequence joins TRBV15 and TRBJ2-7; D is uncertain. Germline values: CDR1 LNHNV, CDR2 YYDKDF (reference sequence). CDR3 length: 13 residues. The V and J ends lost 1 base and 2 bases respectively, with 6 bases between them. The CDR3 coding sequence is TGTGCCACCAGCAGAGGGGTCGCCTACGAGCAGTACTTC. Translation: CATSRGVAYEQYF.

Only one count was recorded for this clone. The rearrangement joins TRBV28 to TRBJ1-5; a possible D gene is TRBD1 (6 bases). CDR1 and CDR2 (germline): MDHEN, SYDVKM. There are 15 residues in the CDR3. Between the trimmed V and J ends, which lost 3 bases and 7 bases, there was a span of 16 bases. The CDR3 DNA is TGTGCCAGCAGTTTGCCTCAGGGAGGGGGACAGCCCCAGCATTTT. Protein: CASSLPQGGGQPQHF.

The CDR3 bases are TGTGCCAGCAGCGGGGGACTAGCGGGAGAAACCTACGAGCAGTACTTC. It yields the protein CASSGGLAGETYEQYF. The chain links TRBV5-4 to TRBJ2-7, with TRBD2 matching 14 bases. This CDR3 is 16 amino acids long. Germline V CDR1 and CDR2: SGHNT, YYREEE (reference sequence). Trimming cost V 4 bases and J 2 bases; bases outside gene matches: 5.

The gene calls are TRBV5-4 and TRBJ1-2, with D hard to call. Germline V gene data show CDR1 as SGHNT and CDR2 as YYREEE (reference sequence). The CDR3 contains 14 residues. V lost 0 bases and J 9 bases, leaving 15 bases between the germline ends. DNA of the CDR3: TGTGCCAGCAGCTTGGACAGAACAATGGGTAGCTACACCTTC. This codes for CASSLDRTMGSYTF.